Listed here are 16 T cell receptor beta chains from one sample, sequenced in a study of cytomegalovirus exposure and HLA in healthy donors. The study ran its PCR with 60 Vbeta and 13 Jbeta primers. Some clones are missing from TCRdb's copy, which holds only in-frame ones; the method was immunoSEQ multiplex PCR. The data show 200,000 to 250,000 clones, nearly 80% seen once. Sequencing was performed on PBMCs. Receptor source: a man aged 18 to 30 in good health and CMV-seronegative.

The genes are TRBV28 and TRBJ1-4; the D gene is possibly TRBD1 (5 bases). Trimming pared 5 bases from V and 7 bases from J, leaving 17 bases between. The CDR3 totals 15 residues. The germline gives CDR1 MDHEN, CDR2 SYDVKM. This CDR3 is CASSSGTLEREKLFF. The DNA for the CDR3 is TGTGCCAGCAGTAGCGGGACTCTCGAGCGTGAAAAACTGTTTTTT.

This chain links TRBV25-1 with TRBJ2-7; weak D call: TRBD1 (6 bases). Between the trimmed V and J ends, which lost 4 bases and 3 bases, there was a span of 16 bases. Per the germline V gene, CDR1 is MGHDK and CDR2 is SYGVNS. This CDR3 comprises 15 residues. CDR3: CASSAPATGRYEQYF. DNA for the CDR3: TGTGCCAGCAGTGCCCCCGCGACAGGCCGCTACGAGCAGTACTTC.

The rearrangement links TRBV9 to TRBJ2-1; D is perhaps TRBD2 (5 bases). CDR3 size: 12 residues. The germline V gene encodes CDR1 SGDLS and CDR2 YYNGEE. V was trimmed by 0 bases and J by 12 bases, leaving 10 bases between them. The CDR3 DNA reads TGTGCCAGCAGCGTAGACGAGGGAACGCAGTTCTTC. This encodes CASSVDEGTQFF.

The V and J genes are TRBV6-5 and TRBJ2-5; maybe TRBD2 (6 bases). The germline CDR1 and CDR2 sequences are MNHEY and SVGAGI. The CDR3 spans 16 residues. V was pared by 0 bases and J by 4 bases, with 15 bases between. The CDR3 sequence is CASSYSGGGGRETQYF. In DNA, the CDR3 is TGTGCCAGCAGTTACTCCGGGGGTGGGGGGAGAGAGACCCAGTACTTC.

V is TRBV7-2 and J is TRBJ1-6; 7 bases align to TRBD1. V shed 5 bases and J 7 bases; nucleotides not matched to a gene: 5. CDR3 length equals 14 residues. Germline values: CDR1 SGHTA, CDR2 FQGNSA. In DNA, the CDR3 is TGTGCCAGCAGCGACCGACAGGGCAATTCACCCCTCCACTTT. Residues: CASSDRQGNSPLHF.

The chain recombines TRBV4-3 with TRBJ1-4, with 9 positions matching TRBD1. From germline, CDR1 is LGHNA and CDR2 YSLEER. CDR3 length: 16 amino acids. V lost 4 bases, J lost 11 bases, and 14 bases stayed unmatched. Here the CDR3 DNA reads TGCGCCAGCAGCCCGACTTATTACGACAGGGGGACGAAACTGTTTTTT. This codes for CASSPTYYDRGTKLFF.

V and J are TRBV6-1 and TRBJ1-2; 7 bases match TRBD1. Germline V gene sequence: CDR1 MNHNS, CDR2 SASEGT. V dropped 5 bases and J dropped 2; count of bases not matched to a gene: 2. The CDR3 length is 13 residues. CDR3 sequence: CASSRGQNYGYTF. The CDR3 coding sequence is TGTGCCAGCAGTCGGGGACAGAACTATGGCTACACCTTC.

The rearrangement uses TRBV7-6 and TRBJ2-1; a weak D match, TRBD1 (6 bases). This CDR3 has 16 residues. With 3 bases removed from V and 10 bases from J, the gap between germline ends came to 22 bases. Germline V gene sequence: CDR1 SGHVS, CDR2 FNYEAQ. The CDR3 sequence: CASSFLGAARDWEQFF. CDR3 coding DNA: TGTGCCAGCAGCTTTTTGGGGGCCGCCAGGGATTGGGAGCAGTTCTTC.

The chain combines TRBV6-6 with TRBJ2-7; D perhaps matches TRBD2 (6 bases). The CDR3 length is 14 residues. Trimming left V 2 bases short and J 7 bases short, with 15 bases between. Germline CDR1 and CDR2: MNHNY and SVGAGI (reference sequence). The CDR3 nucleotides are TGTGCCAGCAGTTACGAGGGGAGGAGAGGTGAGCAGTACTTC. It encodes CASSYEGRRGEQYF.

This rearrangement joins TRBV9 to TRBJ2-5, with TRBD1 matching over 8 bases. The CDR3 has 16 amino acids. CDR1 and CDR2 from the germline V gene are SGDLS and YYNGEE. The trim removed 0 bases at V and 2 bases at J, leaving 6 bases unmatched. CDR3 sequence: CASSVATGGRQETQYF. The CDR3 nucleotides read TGTGCCAGCAGCGTAGCAACAGGGGGAAGGCAAGAGACCCAGTACTTC.

This clone was detected only a few times. V usage is TRBV28 and J usage is TRBJ1-1, with TRBD1 matching over 8 bases. Per the germline V gene, CDR1 is MDHEN and CDR2 is SYDVKM. This CDR3 spans 14 amino acids. V lost 6 bases and J lost 1; bases outside the gene matches: 4. The CDR3, as DNA: TGTGCCAGCAGCAAACAGGGGGGGAACACTGAAGCTTTCTTT. It codes for CASSKQGGNTEAFF.

This chain links TRBV7-9 with TRBJ2-7, with 11 nucleotides matching TRBD2. The CDR3 loop spans 16 amino acids. V lost 5 bases, J lost 2 bases, and 8 bases stayed unmatched. Germline loops: CDR1 SEHNR, CDR2 FQNEAQ (reference sequence). The CDR3, as DNA: TGTGCCAGCAGCCCGCATAGCGGGAGGGAGACCTACGAGCAGTACTTC. Protein: CASSPHSGRETYEQYF.

This chain joins TRBV2 and TRBJ1-2, with 11 nucleotides matching TRBD1. V lost 6 bases to trimming and J lost 7 bases; unmatched junction nucleotides: 7. Germline CDR1 and CDR2: SNHLY and FYNNEI. This CDR3 is built from 14 residues. The CDR3 sequence: CASSAGQGAGGYTF. The CDR3 bases are TGTGCCAGCAGCGCAGGACAGGGGGCGGGTGGCTACACCTTC.

This chain joins TRBV6-5 and TRBJ2-7; a weak D match, TRBD2 (6 bases). Trimming cost V 6 bases and J 3 bases, with 12 bases left between them. CDR1 is MNHEY, CDR2 SVGAGI, per germline. The CDR3 contains 13 residues. The CDR3: CASSPGLHYEQYF. The CDR3, as DNA: TGTGCCAGCAGCCCGGGACTTCACTACGAGCAGTACTTC.

The sample holds one count of this clone. The rearrangement joins TRBV7-2 to TRBJ2-5; TRBD2 agrees at 8 bases. The better agreement between TRBJ2-7 and the DNA end casts doubt on the J call. The germline gives CDR1 SGHTA, CDR2 FQGNSA. The CDR3 is 15 amino acids. The DNA for the CDR3 is TGTGCCAGCAGCTACGTAAGCGGGAGCCCCTACGAGCAGTACTTC. This codes for CASSYVSGSPYEQYF.

The table lists this clone with a count of one. This chain connects TRBV10-3 to TRBJ1-3; unclear D gene. V shed 0 bases and J shed 4 bases, with 10 bases lying between them. Germline V gene sequence: CDR1 ENHRY, CDR2 SYGVKD. There are 15 residues in the CDR3. The CDR3 DNA is TGTGCCATCAGTGAGTCAACGGTCTCGGGAAACACCATATATTTT. Amino acids: CAISESTVSGNTIYF.